The subject of this entry is one T cell receptor beta chain. Its target antigen remains unknown. The input lacks base qualities; no much larger clone sits a single base away. One collaborating source in Seattle enrolled patients during active infection and followed them longitudinally through the course of disease. Each collaborating institution followed its own protocols to collect whole blood in K2EDTA tubes. For TCRbeta analysis, collaborators shipped samples in one of three forms: frozen whole blood, isolated PBMCs, or DNA extracted from either of those sample types. This record comes from a study of blood T cell repertoires in COVID-19 (dated by TCRdb to the early 2020s). For the wider study: Collaborator samples came from the United States, Italy and Spain and covered acute and convalescent phases of COVID-19. The material from the prospective study consisted of cDNA or gDNA derived from T cells, B-cell-depleted T cells, or PBMCs. Subjects who had been exposed to COVID-19, were actively infected with it, or had recovered from it provided the deeply sampled blood TCRbeta repertoires that made up the dataset. The repertoires were released in a freely available public database meant as a resource for research on the immune response to SARS-CoV-2. Samples came from the ongoing ImmuneRACE study (first 160 participants) plus 1,254 subjects from 6 global collaborators. The sample metadata nearly always contained a de-identified subject ID, COVID-19 status, age in years and sex. Where available, HLA class I and class II types were taken from metadata supplied by the sample provider and were not determined by assay-based typing.

TCRbeta CDR3 regions were amplified from genomic DNA using the immunoSEQ Assay, a bias-controlled multiplex PCR. The paper's processing steps were these. Nucleated cell counts per sample were estimated from amplification of reference gene primers within the assay. Sequence reads were collapsed and filtered to measure the absolute abundance of every unique TCRbeta CDR3 rearrangement. Productive Simpson clonality was computed per sample as the square root of Simpson's diversity index over productive rearrangements. The clones in this table, taken by TCRdb from immuneACCESS, are in-frame only. Not every clone is retained; where verified, under half of the shortfall comes from an unresolved V gene, and the cause of the rest is unknown. The DNA gave D and trimming, while V, J and clone size come from that table. For this sample there are about 170,000 clones; just under 85% appear just once. 2.5% to 3% of the sample is in the top ten clones.

What the authors observed across the whole study: The amount of clinical and demographic metadata varied by source and participant and was provided uncurated.

Including cysteine and phenylalanine, the CDR3 has 16 amino acids. The CDR3 DNA has 48 bases and is translated from base 1. As encoded in the germline V gene, CDR1 is MDHEN while CDR2 is SYDVKM. The germline V and J ends show losses of 3 bases and 7 bases respectively, and no gene match explains 11 bases of the junction. The source of this sequence is a woman of 80 years or more with COVID-19, enrolled during active disease. Sequencing was done on a sample of peripheral blood. In this chain, TRBV28 is recombined with TRBJ2-7; TRBD1 matches 11 bases in the middle. DNA sequence: TGTGCCAGCAGTTTTCTAGGTGGACAGGGGGCAAGGGAGCAGTACTTC. This gives the protein CASSFLGGQGAREQYF.